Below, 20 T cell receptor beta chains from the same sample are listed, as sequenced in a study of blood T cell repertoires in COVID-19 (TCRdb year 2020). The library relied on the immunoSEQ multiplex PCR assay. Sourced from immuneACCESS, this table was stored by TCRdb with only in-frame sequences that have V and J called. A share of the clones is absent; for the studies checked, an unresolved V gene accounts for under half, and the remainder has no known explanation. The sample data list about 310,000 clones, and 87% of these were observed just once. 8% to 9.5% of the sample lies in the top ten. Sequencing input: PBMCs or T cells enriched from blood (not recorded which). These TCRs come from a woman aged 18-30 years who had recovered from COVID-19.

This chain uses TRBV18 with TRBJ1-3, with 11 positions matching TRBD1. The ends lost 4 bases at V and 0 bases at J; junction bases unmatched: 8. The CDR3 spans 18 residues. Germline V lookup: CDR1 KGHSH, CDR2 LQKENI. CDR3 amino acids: CASSQLRDRGFSGNTIYF. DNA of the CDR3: TGTGCCAGCTCACAGCTCCGGGACAGGGGGTTCTCTGGAAACACCATATATTTT.

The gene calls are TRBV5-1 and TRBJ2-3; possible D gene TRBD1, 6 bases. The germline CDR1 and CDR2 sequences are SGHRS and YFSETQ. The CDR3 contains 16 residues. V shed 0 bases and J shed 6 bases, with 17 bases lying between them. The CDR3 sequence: CASSLVTAGAEDTQYF. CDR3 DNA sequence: TGCGCCAGCAGCTTGGTAACGGCAGGGGCGGAGGATACGCAGTATTTT.

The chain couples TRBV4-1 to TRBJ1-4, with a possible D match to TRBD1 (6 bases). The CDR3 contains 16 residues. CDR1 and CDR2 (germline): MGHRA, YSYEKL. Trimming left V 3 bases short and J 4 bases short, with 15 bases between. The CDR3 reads CASSHPTGTGNEKLFF. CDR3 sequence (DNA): TGCGCCAGCAGCCACCCCACAGGGACCGGTAATGAAAAACTGTTTTTT.

The CDR3 DNA follows: TGTGCCAGCAGCCCGGCCGGGTTTGATGGCTACACCTTC. Translated, it gives CASSPAGFDGYTF. V is TRBV7-2 and J is TRBJ1-2; D is unresolved. This CDR3 region has 13 residues. The germline V and J ends were trimmed by 5 bases and 6 bases, with 13 bases remaining between them. The germline gives CDR1 SGHTA, CDR2 FQGNSA.

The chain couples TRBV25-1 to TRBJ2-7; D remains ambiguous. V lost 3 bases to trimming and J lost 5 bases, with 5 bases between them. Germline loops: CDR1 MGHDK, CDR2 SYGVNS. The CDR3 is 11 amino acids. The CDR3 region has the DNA TGTGCCAGCAGTGATCATGACGAGCAGTACTTC. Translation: CASSDHDEQYF.

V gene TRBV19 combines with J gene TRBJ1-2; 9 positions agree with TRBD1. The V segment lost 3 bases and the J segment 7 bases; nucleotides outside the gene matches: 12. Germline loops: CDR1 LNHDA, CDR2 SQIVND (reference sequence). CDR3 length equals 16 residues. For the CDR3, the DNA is TGTGCCAGTAGTATTAGGTTGGACAGGGGTCCCGGTGGCTACACCTTC. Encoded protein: CASSIRLDRGPGGYTF.

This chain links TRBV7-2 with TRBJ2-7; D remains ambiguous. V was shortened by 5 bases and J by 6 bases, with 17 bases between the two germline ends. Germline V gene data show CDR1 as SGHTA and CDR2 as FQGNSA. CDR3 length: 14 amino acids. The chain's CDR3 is CASSLDSRPGEQYF. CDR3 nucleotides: TGTGCCAGCAGCCTGGATAGCCGTCCGGGCGAGCAGTACTTC.

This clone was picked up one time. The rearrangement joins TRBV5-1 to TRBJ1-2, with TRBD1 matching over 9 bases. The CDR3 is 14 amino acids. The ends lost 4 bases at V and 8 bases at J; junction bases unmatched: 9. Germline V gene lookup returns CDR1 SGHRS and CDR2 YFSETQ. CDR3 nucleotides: TGCGCCAGCAGCCCGAATAGACAGGGGGACGGCTACACCTTC. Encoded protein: CASSPNRQGDGYTF.

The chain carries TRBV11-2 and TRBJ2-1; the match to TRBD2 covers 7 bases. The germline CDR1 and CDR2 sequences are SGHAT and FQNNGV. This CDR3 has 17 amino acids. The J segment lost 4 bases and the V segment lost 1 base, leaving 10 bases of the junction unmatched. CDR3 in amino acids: CASSLGYGLADYNEQFF. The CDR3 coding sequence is TGTGCCAGCAGCTTAGGGTATGGGCTAGCGGATTACAATGAGCAGTTCTTC.

The CDR3 bases are TGTGCCAGCAAGGTGCAGGGGGAAGGGGAGACCCAGTACTTC. This sequence encodes CASKVQGEGETQYF. This chain links TRBV28 with TRBJ2-5; 7 nucleotides agree with TRBD1. In germline, CDR1 is MDHEN, CDR2 SYDVKM. The CDR3 is 14 amino acids. The V gene end was trimmed by 7 bases and the J gene end by 5 bases; junction bases not matched to a gene: 10.

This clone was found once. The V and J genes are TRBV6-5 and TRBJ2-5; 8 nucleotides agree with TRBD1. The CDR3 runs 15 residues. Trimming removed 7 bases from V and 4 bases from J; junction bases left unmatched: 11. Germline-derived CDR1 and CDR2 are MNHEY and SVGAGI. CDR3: CASTPAGGIAETQYF. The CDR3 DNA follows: TGTGCCAGCACCCCGGCAGGGGGCATCGCAGAGACCCAGTACTTC.

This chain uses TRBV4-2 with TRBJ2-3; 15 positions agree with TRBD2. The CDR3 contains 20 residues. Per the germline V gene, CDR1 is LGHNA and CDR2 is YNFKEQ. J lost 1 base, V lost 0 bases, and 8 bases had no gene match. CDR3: CASSQESGTSGGSRTDTQYF. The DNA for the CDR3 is TGTGCCAGCAGCCAAGAGTCCGGGACTAGCGGGGGGTCCCGCACAGATACGCAGTATTTT.

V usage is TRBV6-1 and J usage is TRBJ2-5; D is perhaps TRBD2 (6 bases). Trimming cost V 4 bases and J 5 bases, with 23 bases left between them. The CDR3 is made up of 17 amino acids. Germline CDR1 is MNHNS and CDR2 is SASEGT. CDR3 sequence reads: CASSGKVSEGGVETQYF. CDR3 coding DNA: TGTGCCAGCAGTGGCAAGGTATCGGAGGGCGGTGTTGAGACCCAGTACTTC.

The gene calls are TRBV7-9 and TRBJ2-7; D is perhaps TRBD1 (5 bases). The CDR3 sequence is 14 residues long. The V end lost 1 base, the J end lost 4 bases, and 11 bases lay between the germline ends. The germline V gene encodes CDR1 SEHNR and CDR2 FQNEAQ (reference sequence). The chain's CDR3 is CASSLVKGDYEQYF. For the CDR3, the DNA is TGTGCCAGCAGCTTAGTAAAAGGGGATTACGAGCAGTACTTC.

The CDR3 sequence is CASSSIGTEAFF. CDR3 DNA sequence: TGTGCCAGCAGCTCTATTGGTACTGAAGCTTTCTTT. V gene TRBV7-9 combines with J gene TRBJ1-1; no clear D gene. This CDR3 is 12 amino acids long. The V and J ends lost 4 bases and 5 bases respectively, with 8 bases between them. Germline V CDR1 and CDR2: SEHNR, FQNEAQ (reference sequence). The full variable domain, in which reference TRBV7-9 and TRBJ1-1 provide the parts outside the CDR3, is DTGVSQNPRHKITKRGQNVTFRCDPISEHNRLYWYRQTLGQGPEFLTYFQNEAQLEKSRLLSDRFSAERPKGSFSTLEIQRTEQGDSAMYLCASSSIGTEAFFGQGTRLTVV.

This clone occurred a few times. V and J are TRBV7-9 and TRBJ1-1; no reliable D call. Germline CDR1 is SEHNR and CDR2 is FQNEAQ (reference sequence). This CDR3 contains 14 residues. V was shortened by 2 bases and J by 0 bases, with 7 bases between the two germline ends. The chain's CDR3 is CASSLSRLNTEAFF. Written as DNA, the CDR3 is TGTGCCAGCAGCTTATCCAGGCTGAACACTGAAGCTTTCTTT. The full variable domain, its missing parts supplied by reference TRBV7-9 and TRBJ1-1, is DTGVSQNPRHKITKRGQNVTFRCDPISEHNRLYWYRQTLGQGPEFLTYFQNEAQLEKSRLLSDRFSAERPKGSFSTLEIQRTEQGDSAMYLCASSLSRLNTEAFFGQGTRLTVV.

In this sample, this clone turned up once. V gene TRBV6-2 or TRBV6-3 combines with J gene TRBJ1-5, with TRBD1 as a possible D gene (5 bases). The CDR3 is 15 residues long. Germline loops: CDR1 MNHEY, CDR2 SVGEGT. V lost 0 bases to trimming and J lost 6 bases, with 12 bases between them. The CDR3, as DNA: TGTGCCAGCAGTTACTCCGGGGGTAGGGGTCAGCCCCAGCATTTT. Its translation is CASSYSGGRGQPQHF.

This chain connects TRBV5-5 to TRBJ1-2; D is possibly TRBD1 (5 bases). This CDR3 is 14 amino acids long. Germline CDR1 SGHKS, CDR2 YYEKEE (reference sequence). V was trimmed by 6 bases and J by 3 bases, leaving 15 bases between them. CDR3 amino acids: CASTPRLGDYGYTF. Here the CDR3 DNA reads TGTGCCAGCACACCTCGTTTAGGGGACTATGGCTACACCTTC.

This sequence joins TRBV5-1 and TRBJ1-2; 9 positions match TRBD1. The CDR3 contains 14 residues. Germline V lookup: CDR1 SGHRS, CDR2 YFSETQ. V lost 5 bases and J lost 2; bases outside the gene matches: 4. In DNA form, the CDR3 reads TGCGCCAGCAGAGGGGGACAGGGAAACTATGGCTACACCTTC. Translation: CASRGGQGNYGYTF. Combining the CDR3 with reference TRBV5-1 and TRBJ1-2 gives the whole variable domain KAGVTQTPRYLIKTRGQQVTLSCSPISGHRSVSWYQQTPGQGLQFLFEYFSETQRNKGNFPGRFSGRQFSNSRSEMNVSTLELGDSALYLCASRGGQGNYGYTFGSGTRLTVV.

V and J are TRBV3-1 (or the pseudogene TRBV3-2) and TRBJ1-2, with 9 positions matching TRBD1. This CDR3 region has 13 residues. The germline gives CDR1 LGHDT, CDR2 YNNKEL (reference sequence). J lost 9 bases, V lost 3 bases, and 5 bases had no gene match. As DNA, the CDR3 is TGTGCCAGCAGCCAGACAGGGGGGTTTAGCTACACCTTC. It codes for CASSQTGGFSYTF.